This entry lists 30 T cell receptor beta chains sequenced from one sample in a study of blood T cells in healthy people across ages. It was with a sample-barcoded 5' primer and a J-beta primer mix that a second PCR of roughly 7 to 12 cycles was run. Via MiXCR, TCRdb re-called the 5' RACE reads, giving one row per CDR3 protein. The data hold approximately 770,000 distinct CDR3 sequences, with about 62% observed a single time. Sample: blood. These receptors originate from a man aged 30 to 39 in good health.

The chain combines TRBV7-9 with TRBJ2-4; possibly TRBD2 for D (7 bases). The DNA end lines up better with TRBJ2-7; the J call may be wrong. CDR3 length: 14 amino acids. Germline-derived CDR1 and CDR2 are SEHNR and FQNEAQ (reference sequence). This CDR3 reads CASSSRGATYEQYF. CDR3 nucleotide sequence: TGTGCCAGCAGCTCCCGGGGGGCCACCTACGAGCAGTACTTC.

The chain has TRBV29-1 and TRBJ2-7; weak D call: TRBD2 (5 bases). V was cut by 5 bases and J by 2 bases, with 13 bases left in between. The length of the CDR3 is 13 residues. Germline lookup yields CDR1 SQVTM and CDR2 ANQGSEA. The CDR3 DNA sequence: TGCAGCGTTCAGCGGACGGGAACCTACGAGCAGTACTTC. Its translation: CSVQRTGTYEQYF.

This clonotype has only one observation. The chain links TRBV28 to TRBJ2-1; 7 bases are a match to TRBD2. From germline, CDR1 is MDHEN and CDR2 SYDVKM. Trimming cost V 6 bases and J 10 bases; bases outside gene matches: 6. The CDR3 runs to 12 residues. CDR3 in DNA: TGTGCCAGCAGGGGACCGACTAGCGAGCAGTTCTTC. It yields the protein CASRGPTSEQFF. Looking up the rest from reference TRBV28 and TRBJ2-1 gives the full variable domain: DVKVTQSSRYLVKRTGEKVFLECVQDMDHENMFWYRQDPGLGLRLIYFSYDVKMKEKGDIPEGYSVSREKKERFSLILESASTNQTSMYLCASRGPTSEQFFGPGTRLTVL.

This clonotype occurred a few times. The CDR3 nucleotides read TGTGCCAGCGCCTTGGTCCCCGATACGCAGTATTTT. Translated, it gives CASALVPDTQYF. The chain combines TRBV2 with TRBJ2-3; no clear D. Germline V gene sequence: CDR1 SNHLY, CDR2 FYNNEI. This CDR3 comprises 12 residues. Trimming took off 8 bases at V and 6 bases at J, with 12 bases between the two ends.

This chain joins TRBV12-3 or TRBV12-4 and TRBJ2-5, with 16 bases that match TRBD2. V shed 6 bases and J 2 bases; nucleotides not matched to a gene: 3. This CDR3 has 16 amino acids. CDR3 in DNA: TGTGCCAGCAGGGGACTAGCGGGAGGGCCTCAAGAGACCCAGTACTTC. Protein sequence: CASRGLAGGPQETQYF.

The CDR3 nucleotides are TGCAGTGCTAGGGGGGGCAGGGGAGATGGCTCACCCCTCCACTTT. The encoded protein is CSARGGRGDGSPLHF. The V and J genes are TRBV20-1 and TRBJ1-6, with D maybe TRBD1 (6 bases). CDR3 length equals 15 residues. Deletions cut 3 bases from V and 10 bases from J, with 19 bases between. CDR1 and CDR2 from the germline V gene are DFQATT and SNEGSKA (reference sequence).

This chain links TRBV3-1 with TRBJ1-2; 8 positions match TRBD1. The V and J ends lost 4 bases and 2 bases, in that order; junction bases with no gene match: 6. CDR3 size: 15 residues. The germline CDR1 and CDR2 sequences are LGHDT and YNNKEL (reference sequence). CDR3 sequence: CASSLRQGLNYGYTF. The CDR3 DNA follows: TGTGCCAGCAGCCTCAGACAGGGGTTAAACTATGGCTACACCTTC. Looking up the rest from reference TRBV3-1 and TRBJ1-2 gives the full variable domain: DTAVSQTPKYLVTQMGNDKSIKCEQNLGHDTMYWYKQDSKKFLKIMFSYNNKELIINETVPNRFSPKSPDKAHLNLHINSLELGDSAVYFCASSLRQGLNYGYTFGSGTRLTVV.

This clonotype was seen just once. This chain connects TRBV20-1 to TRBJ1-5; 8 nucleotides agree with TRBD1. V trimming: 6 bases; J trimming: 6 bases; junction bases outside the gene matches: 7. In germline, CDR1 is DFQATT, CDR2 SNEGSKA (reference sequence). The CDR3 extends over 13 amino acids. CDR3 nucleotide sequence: TGCAGTGCGATCGACAGGGGTGGTCAGCCCCAGCATTTT. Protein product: CSAIDRGGQPQHF.

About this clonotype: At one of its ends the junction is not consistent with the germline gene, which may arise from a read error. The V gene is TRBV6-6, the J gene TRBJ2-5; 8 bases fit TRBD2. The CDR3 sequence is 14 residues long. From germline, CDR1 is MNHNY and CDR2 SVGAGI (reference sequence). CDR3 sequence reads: CATLRGGYQETQYF. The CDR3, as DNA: TGTGCCACACTTCGGGGGGGCTACCAAGAGACTCAGTACTTC.

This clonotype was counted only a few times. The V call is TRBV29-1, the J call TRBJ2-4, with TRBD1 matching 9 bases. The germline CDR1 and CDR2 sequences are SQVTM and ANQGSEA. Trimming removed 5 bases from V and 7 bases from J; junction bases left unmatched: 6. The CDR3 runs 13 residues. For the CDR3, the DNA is TGCAGCGTTCCGACAGGGGGAGGGAACATTCAGTACTTC. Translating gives CSVPTGGGNIQYF.

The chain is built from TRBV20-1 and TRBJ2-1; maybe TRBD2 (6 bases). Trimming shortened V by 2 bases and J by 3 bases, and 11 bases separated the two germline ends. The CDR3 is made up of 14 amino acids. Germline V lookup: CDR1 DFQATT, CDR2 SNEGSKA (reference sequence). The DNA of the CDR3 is TGCAGTGCTAGACCGGGCGGGGACTACAATGAGCAGTTCTTC. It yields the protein CSARPGGDYNEQFF.

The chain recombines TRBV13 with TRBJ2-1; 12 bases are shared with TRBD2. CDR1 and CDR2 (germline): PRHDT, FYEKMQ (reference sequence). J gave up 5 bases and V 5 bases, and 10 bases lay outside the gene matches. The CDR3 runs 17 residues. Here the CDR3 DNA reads TGTGCCAGCAGCCGGCACAAGAGGACTAGCGGGGACAATGAGCAGTTCTTC. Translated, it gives CASSRHKRTSGDNEQFF.

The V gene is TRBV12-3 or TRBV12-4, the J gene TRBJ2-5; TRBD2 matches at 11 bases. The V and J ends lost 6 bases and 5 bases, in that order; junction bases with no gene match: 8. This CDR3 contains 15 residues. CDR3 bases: TGTGCCAGCAGCACAACGACTAGCGGGGAGGAGACCCAGTACTTC. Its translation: CASSTTTSGEETQYF.

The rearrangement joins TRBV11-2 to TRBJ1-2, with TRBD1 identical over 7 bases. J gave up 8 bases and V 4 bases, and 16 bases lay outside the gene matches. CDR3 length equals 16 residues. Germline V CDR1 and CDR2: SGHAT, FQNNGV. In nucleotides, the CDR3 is TGTGCCAGCAGCTCCAGACAGGGCCTCTCGTTTTACGGCTACACCTTC. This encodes CASSSRQGLSFYGYTF.

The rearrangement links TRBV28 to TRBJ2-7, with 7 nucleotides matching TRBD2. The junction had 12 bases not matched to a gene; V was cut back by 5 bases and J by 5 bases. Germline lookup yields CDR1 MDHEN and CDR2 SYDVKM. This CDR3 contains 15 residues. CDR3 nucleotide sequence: TGTGCCAGCAGTGTTGCCTTAGCGGGTGTGGACGAGCAGTACTTC. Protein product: CASSVALAGVDEQYF.

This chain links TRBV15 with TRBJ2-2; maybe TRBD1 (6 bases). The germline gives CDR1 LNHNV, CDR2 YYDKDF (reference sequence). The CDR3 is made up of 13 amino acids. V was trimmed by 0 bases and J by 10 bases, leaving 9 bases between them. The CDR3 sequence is CATSRERGSELFF. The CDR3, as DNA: TGTGCCACCAGCAGAGAGAGGGGGTCGGAGCTGTTTTTT.

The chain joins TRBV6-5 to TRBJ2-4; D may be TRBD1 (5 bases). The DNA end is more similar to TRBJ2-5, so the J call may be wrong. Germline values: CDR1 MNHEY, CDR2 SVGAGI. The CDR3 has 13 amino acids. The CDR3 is CASSPWGRETQYF. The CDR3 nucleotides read TGTGCCAGCAGTCCCTGGGGCAGGGAGACCCAGTACTTC.

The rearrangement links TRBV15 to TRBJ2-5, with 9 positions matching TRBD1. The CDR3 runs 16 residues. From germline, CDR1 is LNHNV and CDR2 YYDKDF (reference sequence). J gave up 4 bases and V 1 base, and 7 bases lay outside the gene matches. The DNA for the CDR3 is TGTGCCACCAGCAGAGCGTACAGGGGGCGGGGAGAGACCCAGTACTTC. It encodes CATSRAYRGRGETQYF.

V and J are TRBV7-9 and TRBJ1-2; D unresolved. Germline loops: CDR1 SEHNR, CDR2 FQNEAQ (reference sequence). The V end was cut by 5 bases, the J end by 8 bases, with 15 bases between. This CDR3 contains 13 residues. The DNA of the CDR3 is TGTGCCAGCAGCCGTCCCTCAGCAGGAGGCTACACCTTC. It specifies CASSRPSAGGYTF.

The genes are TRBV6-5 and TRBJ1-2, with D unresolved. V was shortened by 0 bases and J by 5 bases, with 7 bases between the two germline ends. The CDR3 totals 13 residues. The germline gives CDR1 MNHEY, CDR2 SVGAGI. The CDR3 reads CASSYSEVYGYTF. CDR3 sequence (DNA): TGTGCCAGCAGTTACTCGGAGGTTTATGGCTACACCTTC.

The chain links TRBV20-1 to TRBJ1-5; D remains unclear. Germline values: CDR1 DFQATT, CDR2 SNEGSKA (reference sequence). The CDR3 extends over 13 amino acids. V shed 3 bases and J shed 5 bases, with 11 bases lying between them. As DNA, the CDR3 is TGCAGTGCTAGTCGGGGTTACGATCAGCCCCAGCATTTT. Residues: CSASRGYDQPQHF.

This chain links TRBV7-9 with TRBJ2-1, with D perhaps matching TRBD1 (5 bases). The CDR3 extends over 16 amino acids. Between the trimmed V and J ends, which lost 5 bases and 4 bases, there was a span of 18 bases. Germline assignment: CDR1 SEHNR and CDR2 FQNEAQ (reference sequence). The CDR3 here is CASSQIKGPRYNEQFF. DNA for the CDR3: TGTGCCAGCAGCCAAATAAAGGGGCCTCGTTACAATGAGCAGTTCTTC.

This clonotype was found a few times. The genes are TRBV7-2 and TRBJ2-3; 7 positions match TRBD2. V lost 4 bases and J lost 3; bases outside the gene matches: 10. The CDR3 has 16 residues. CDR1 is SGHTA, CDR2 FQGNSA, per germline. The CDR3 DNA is TGTGCCAGCAGCTCTGGACTAGAGAGAGGAACAGATACGCAGTATTTT. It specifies CASSSGLERGTDTQYF.

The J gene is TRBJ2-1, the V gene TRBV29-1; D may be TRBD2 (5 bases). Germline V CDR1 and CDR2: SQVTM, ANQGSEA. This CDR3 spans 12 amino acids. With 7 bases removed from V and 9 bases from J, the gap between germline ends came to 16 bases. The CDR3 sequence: CSGGGFLGEQFF. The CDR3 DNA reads TGCAGCGGAGGAGGATTCCTGGGTGAGCAGTTCTTC.

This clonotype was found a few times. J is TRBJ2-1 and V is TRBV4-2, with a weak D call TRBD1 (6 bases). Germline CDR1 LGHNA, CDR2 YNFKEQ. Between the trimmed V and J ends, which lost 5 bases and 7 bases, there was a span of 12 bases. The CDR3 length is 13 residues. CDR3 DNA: TGTGCCAGCAGCGACCGGGACAAGAATGAGCAGTTCTTC. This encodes CASSDRDKNEQFF.

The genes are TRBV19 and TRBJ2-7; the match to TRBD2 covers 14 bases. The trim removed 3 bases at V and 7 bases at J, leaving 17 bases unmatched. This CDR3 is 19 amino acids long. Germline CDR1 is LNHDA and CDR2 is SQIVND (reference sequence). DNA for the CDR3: TGTGCCAGTAGTATGAGAAGGACTAGCGGGAGGTTCGTTGACAATGAGCAGTACTTC. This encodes CASSMRRTSGRFVDNEQYF.

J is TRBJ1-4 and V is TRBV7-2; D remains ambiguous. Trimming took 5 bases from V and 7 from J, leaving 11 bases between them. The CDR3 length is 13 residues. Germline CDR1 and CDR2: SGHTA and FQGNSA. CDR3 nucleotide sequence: TGTGCCAGCAGCCTCGCGATGGGTGAAAAACTGTTTTTT. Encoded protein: CASSLAMGEKLFF. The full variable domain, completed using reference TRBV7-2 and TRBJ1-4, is GAGVSQSPSNKVTEKGKDVELRCDPISGHTALYWYRQSLGQGLEFLIYFQGNSAPDKSGLPSDRFSAERTGGSVSTLTIQRTQQEDSAVYLCASSLAMGEKLFFGSGTQLSVL.

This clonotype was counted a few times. In DNA form, the CDR3 reads TGTGCCAGCTTATTTTCGGGGGGGCCCCCCTACAATGAGCAGTTCTTC. Protein sequence: CASLFSGGPPYNEQFF. This rearrangement joins TRBV21-1 to TRBJ2-1; the table's D call TRBD1 went unverified against the DNA. TRBV21-1 is noted as a pseudogene. The CDR3 sequence is 16 residues long.

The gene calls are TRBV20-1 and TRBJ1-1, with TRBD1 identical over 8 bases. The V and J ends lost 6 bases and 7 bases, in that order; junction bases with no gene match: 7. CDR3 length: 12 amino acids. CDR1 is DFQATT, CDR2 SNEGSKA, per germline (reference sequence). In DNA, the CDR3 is TGCAGTGCGGTAACAGGGGGAGGTGAAGCTTTCTTT. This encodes CSAVTGGGEAFF.

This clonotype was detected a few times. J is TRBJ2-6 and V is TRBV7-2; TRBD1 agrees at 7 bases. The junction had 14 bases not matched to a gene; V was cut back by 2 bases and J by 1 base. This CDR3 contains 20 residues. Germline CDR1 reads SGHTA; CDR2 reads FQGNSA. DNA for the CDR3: TGTGCCAGCAGCTTATATGTCTCGGGACAGTTCCTTTCTGGGGCCAACGTCCTGACTTTC. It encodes CASSLYVSGQFLSGANVLTF.